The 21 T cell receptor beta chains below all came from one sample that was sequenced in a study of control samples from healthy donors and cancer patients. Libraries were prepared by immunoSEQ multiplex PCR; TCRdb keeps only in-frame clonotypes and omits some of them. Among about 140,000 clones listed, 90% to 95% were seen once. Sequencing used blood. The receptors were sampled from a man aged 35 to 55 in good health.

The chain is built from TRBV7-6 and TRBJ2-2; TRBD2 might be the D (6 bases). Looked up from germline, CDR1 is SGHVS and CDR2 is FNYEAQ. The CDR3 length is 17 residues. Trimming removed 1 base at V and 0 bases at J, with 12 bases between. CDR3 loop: CASSLVSRGANTGELFF. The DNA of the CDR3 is TGTGCCAGCAGCTTAGTTTCTCGCGGGGCGAACACCGGGGAGCTGTTTTTT.

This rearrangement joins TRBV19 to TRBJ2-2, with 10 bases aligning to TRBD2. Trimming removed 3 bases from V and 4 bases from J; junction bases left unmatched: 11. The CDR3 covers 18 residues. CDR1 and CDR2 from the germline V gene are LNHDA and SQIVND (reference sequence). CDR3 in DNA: TGTGCCAGTAGTATCTCTAGCGGGAGTCTATCTCTCACCGGGGAGCTGTTTTTT. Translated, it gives CASSISSGSLSLTGELFF.

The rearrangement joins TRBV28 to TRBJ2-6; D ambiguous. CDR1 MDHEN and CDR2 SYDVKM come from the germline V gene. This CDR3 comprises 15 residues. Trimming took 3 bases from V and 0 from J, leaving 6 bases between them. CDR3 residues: CASSFFGSGANVLTF. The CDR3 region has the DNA TGTGCCAGCAGTTTTTTCGGCTCTGGGGCCAACGTCCTGACTTTC.

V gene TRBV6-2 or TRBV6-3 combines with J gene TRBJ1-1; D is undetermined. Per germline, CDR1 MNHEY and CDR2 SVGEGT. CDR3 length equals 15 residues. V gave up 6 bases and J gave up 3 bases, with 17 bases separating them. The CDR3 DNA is TGTGCCAGCAGCAAGTCGTACGACTCCGACACTGAAGCTTTCTTT. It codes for CASSKSYDSDTEAFF.

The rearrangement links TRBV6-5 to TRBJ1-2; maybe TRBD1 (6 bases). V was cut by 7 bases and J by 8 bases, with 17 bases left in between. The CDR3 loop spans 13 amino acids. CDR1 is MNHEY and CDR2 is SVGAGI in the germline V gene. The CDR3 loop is CASTTAGGIGYTF. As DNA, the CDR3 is TGTGCCAGCACCACGGCGGGGGGCATCGGCTACACCTTC.

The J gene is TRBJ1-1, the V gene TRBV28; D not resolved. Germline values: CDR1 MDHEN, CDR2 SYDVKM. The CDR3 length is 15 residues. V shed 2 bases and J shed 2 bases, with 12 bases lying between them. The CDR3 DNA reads TGTGCCAGCAGTTTAATTCCCGATTCTAACACTGAAGCTTTCTTT. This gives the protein CASSLIPDSNTEAFF. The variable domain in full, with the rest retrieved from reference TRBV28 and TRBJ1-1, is DVKVTQSSRYLVKRTGEKVFLECVQDMDHENMFWYRQDPGLGLRLIYFSYDVKMKEKGDIPEGYSVSREKKERFSLILESASTNQTSMYLCASSLIPDSNTEAFFGQGTRLTVV.

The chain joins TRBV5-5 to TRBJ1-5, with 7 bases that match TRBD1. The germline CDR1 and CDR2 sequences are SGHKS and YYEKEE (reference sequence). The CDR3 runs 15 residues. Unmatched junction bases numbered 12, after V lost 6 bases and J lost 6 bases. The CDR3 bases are TGTGCCAGCAACGTCGAGGGGGCTCTGGGTCAGCCCCAGCATTTT. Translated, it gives CASNVEGALGQPQHF.

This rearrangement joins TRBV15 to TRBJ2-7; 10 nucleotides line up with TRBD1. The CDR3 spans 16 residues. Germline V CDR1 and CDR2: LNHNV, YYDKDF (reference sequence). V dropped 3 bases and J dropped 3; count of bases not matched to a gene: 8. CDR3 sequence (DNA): TGTGCCACCAGCAGGTGGGACAGGGGTTTAGTCTACGAGCAGTACTTC. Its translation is CATSRWDRGLVYEQYF.

Here the CDR3 reads CAWGRGGDTQYF. CDR3 bases: TGTGCCTGGGGCCGGGGGGGAGATACGCAGTATTTT. This rearrangement joins TRBV30 to TRBJ2-3; 8 nucleotides line up with TRBD2. Germline trimming cut 5 bases from V and 5 bases from J; bases unmatched to any gene: 3. Germline CDR1 and CDR2: GTSNPN and SVGIG (reference sequence). The CDR3 contains 12 residues.

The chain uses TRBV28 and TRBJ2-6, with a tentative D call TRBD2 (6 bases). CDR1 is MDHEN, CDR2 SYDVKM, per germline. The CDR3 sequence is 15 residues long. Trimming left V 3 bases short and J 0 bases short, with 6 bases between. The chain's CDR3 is CASSLGGSGANVLTF. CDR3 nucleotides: TGTGCCAGCAGTTTGGGAGGCTCTGGGGCCAACGTCCTGACTTTC.

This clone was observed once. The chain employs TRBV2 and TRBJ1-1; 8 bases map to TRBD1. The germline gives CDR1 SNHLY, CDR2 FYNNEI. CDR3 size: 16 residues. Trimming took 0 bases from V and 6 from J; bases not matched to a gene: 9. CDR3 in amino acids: CASSEARQGARSEAFF. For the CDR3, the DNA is TGTGCCAGCAGTGAAGCGCGGCAGGGGGCGAGGTCTGAAGCTTTCTTT.

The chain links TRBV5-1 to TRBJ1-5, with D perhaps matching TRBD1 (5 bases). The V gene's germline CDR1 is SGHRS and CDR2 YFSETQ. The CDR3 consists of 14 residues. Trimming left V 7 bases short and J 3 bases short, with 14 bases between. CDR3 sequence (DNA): TGCGCCAGCGCCAAAGGGGAAATCAATCAGCCCCAGCATTTT. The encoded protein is CASAKGEINQPQHF.

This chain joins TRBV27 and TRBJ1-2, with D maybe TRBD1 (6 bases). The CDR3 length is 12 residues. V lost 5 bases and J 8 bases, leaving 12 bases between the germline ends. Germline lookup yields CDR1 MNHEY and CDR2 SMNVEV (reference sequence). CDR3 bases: TGTGCCAGCAGTACACAGGGCGGAGGCTACACCTTC. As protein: CASSTQGGGYTF.

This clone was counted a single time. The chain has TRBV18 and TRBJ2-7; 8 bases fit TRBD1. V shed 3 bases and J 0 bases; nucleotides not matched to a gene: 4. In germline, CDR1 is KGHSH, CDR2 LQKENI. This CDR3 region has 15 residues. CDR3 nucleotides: TGTGCCAGCTCACCGAGGGACAGGAGCTCCTACGAGCAGTACTTC. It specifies CASSPRDRSSYEQYF.

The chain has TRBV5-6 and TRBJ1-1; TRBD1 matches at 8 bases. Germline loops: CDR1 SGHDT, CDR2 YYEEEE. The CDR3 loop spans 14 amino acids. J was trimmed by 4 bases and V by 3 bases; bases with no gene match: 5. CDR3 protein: CASSYGQGGTEAFF. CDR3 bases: TGTGCCAGCAGCTACGGACAGGGCGGCACTGAAGCTTTCTTT.

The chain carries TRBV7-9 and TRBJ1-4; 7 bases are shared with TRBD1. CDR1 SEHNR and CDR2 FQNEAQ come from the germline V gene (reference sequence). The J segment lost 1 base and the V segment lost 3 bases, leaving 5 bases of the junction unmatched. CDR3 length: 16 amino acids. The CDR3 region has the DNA TGTGCCAGCAGCTTTTTTCACAGGGGAACTAATGAAAAACTGTTTTTT. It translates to CASSFFHRGTNEKLFF.

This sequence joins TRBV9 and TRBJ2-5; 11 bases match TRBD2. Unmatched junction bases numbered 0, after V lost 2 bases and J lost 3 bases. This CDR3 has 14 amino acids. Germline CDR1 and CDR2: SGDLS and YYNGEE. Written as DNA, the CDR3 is TGTGCCAGCAGCGTGGGACTAGCGGAAGAGACCCAGTACTTC. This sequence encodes CASSVGLAEETQYF.

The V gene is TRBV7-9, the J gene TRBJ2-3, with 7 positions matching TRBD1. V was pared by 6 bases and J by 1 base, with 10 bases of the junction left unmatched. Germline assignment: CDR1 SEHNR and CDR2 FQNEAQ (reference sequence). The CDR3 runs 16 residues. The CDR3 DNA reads TGTGCCAGCAGATCGGACGGGGACAGCCGCACAGATACGCAGTATTTT. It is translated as CASRSDGDSRTDTQYF.

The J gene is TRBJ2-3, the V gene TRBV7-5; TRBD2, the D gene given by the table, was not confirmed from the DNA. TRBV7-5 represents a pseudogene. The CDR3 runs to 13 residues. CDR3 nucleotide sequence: TGTGCCAGAAGCTCCCCTTGCACAGATACGCAGTATTTT. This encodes CARSSPCTDTQYF.

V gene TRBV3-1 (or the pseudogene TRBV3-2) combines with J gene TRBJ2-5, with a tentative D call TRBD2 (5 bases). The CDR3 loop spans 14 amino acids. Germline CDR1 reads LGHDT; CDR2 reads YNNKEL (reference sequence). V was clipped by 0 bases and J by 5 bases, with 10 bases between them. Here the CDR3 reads CASSQDERDETQYF. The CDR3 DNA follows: TGTGCCAGCAGCCAAGATGAGAGGGATGAGACCCAGTACTTC.

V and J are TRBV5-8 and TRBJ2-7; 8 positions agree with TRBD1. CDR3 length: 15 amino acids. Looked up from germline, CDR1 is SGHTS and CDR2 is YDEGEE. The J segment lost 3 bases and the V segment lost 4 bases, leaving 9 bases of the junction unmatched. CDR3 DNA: TGTGCCAGCAGCCCGGGACAGGTAGTCGACTACGAGCAGTACTTC. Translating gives CASSPGQVVDYEQYF.